This T cell receptor beta chain appears in the sequencing data of a study of blood T cell repertoires in COVID-19. Turning to the study itself: PBMCs, B-cell-depleted T cells, or T cells provided the cDNA or gDNA that made up the material.

Germline V CDR1 and CDR2: KGHSH, LQKENI. There are 14 residues in the CDR3. Trimming shortened V by 2 bases and J by 3 bases, and 9 bases separated the two germline ends. The repertoire was sequenced with immunoSEQ multiplex PCR; TCRdb's copy has only in-frame clones and lacks some. The table includes about 180,000 clones, about 87% detected once. The clonotype was recovered from a woman aged 45-60 years with acute or convalescent COVID-19. The chain employs TRBV18 and TRBJ2-3; a weak D match, TRBD2 (5 bases). Material for sequencing was peripheral blood. The CDR3 protein is CASSPRRTTDTQYF. As DNA, the CDR3 is TGTGCCAGCTCACCAAGACGGACTACAGATACGCAGTATTTT.